This TCR beta chain was profiled in a study of cytomegalovirus exposure and HLA in healthy donors. General study points: What a later analysis reportedly showed was that an Asian-associated ancestry cluster had fewer N-insertions than the 666-donor mean. Productive rates of about 90% or about 30% were seen for most TCR beta V segments in an earlier analysis. An observed cluster of highly shared sequence variants was recorded as a likely sequencing artifact. Donors were assumed by presence/absence analyses to have roughly uniform sequencing depth.

The CDR3 has 15 residues. Looked up from germline, CDR1 is SEHNR and CDR2 is FQNEAQ (reference sequence). V lost 2 bases to trimming and J lost 4 bases; unmatched junction nucleotides: 1. PCR was performed using 60 Vbeta and 13 Jbeta primers. TCRdb keeps only in-frame clones here, not all; method: immunoSEQ multiplex PCR. The top ten clones hold around a fifth of a sample with 75,000 to 100,000 clones, roughly 76% of them seen once. Worth noting for this clone: As yet, its antigen is unknown.

The receptor's source is a woman between 55 and 75 years old in good health and CMV-seropositive. This rearrangement joins TRBV7-9 to TRBJ2-2; TRBD2 aligns across 10 bases. The sequencing sample was made of PBMCs. The CDR3 DNA follows: TGTGCCAGCAGCTTAACTAGCGGGGCCACCGGGGAGCTGTTTTTT. It is translated as CASSLTSGATGELFF.